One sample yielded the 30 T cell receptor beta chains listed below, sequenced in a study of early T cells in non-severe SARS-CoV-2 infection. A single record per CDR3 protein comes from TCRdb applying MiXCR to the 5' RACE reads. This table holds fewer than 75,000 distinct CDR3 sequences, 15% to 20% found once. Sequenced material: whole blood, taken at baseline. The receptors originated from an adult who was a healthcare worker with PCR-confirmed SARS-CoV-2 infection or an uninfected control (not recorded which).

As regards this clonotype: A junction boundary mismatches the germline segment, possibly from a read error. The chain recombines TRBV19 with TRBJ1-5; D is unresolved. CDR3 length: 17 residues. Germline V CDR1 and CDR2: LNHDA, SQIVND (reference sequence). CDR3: CASRIGGQLPSHQPQHF. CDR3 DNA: TGTGCCAGTAGAATAGGCGGGCAGCTCCCATCCCATCAGCCCCAGCATTTT.

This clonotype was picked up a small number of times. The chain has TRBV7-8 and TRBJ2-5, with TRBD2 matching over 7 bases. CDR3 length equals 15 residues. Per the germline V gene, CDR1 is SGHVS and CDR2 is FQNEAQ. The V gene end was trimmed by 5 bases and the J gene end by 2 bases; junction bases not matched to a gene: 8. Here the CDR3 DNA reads TGTGCCAGCAGCCCAGCTAGCGGCCGACAAGAGACCCAGTACTTC. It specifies CASSPASGRQETQYF.

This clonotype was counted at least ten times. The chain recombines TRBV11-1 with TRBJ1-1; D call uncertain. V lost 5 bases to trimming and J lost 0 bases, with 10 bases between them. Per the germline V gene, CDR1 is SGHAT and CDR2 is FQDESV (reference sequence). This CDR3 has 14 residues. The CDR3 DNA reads TGTGCCAGCAGCCCCAGATTCTTGAACACTGAAGCTTTCTTT. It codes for CASSPRFLNTEAFF.

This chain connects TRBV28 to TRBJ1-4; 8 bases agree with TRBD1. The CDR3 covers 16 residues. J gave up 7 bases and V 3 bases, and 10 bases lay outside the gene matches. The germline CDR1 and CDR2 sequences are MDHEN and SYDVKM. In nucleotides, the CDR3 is TGTGCCAGCAGTTTTGGGGTCAGGGGGCTCGGTGAAAAACTGTTTTTT. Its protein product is CASSFGVRGLGEKLFF.

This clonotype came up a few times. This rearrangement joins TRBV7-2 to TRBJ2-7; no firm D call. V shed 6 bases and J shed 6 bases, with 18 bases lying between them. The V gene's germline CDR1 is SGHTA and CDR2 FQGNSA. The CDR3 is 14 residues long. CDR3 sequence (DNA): TGTGCCAGCAGTCCCCCCACAAGTTTTGGCGAGCAGTACTTC. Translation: CASSPPTSFGEQYF.

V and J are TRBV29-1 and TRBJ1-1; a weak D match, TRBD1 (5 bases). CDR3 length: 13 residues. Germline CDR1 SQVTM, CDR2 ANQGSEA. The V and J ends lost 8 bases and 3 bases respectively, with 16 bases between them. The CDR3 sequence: CSYRRGLDTEAFF. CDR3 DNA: TGCAGCTACAGAAGGGGATTGGACACTGAAGCTTTCTTT.

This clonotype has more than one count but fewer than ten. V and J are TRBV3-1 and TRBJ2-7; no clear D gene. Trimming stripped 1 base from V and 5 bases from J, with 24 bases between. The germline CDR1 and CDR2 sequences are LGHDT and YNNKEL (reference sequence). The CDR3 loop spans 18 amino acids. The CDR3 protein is CASSQGVAGRTRNDEQYF. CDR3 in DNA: TGTGCCAGCAGCCAAGGTGTTGCTGGTAGAACGCGGAACGACGAGCAGTACTTC.

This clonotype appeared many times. The CDR3 loop reads CSARGLAEYNEQFF. The CDR3 DNA is TGCAGTGCTAGAGGCCTAGCGGAGTACAATGAGCAGTTCTTC. The J gene is TRBJ2-1, the V gene TRBV20-1, with 7 bases fitting TRBD2. The CDR3 runs 14 residues. Trimming at V came to 1 base and at J to 4 bases, leaving 4 bases not matched to a gene. Germline CDR1 is DFQATT and CDR2 is SNEGSKA (reference sequence).

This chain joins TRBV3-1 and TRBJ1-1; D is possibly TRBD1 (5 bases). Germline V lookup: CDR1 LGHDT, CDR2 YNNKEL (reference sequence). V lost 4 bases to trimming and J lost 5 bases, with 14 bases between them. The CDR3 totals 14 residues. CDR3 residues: CASSPQWGQTEAFF. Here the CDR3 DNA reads TGTGCCAGCAGCCCCCAGTGGGGCCAGACTGAAGCTTTCTTT.

This CDR3 is CASSRRTDNSPLHF. CDR3 nucleotide sequence: TGTGCCAGTAGCAGAAGGACGGACAATTCACCCCTCCACTTT. The chain uses TRBV19 and TRBJ1-6; the D is unclear. V was trimmed by 6 bases and J by 7 bases, leaving 13 bases between them. In germline, CDR1 is LNHDA, CDR2 SQIVND (reference sequence). The CDR3 runs to 14 residues.

In DNA form, the CDR3 reads TGTGCCAGCGCTGGGGGAGTTAATTCACCCCTCCACTTT. Protein sequence: CASAGGVNSPLHF. The chain recombines TRBV7-8 with TRBJ1-6; D is possibly TRBD1 (5 bases). The ends were cut back, 8 bases at V and 6 bases at J, with 11 bases in the middle. Germline CDR1 SGHVS, CDR2 FQNEAQ. The CDR3 is made up of 13 amino acids.

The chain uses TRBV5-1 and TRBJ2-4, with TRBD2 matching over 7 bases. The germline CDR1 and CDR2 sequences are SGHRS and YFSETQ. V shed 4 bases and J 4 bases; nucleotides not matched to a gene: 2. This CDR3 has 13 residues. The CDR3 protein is CASSQGLKNIQYF. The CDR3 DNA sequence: TGCGCCAGCAGCCAGGGACTAAAAAACATTCAGTACTTC.

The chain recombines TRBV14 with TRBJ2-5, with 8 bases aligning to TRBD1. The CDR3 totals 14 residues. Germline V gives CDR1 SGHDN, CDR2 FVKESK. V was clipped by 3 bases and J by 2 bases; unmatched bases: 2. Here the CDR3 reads CASSHDRGQETQYF. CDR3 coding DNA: TGTGCCAGCAGCCATGACAGGGGACAAGAGACCCAGTACTTC.

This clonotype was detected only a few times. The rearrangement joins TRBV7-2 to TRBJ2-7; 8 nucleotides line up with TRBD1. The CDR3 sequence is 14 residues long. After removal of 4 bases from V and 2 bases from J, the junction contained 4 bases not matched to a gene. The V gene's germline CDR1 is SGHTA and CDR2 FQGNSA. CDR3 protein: CASSSRTGPYEQYF. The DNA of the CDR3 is TGTGCCAGCAGCTCCAGGACAGGGCCCTACGAGCAGTACTTC. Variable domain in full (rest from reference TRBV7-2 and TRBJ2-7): GAGVSQSPSNKVTEKGKDVELRCDPISGHTALYWYRQSLGQGLEFLIYFQGNSAPDKSGLPSDRFSAERTGGSVSTLTIQRTQQEDSAVYLCASSSRTGPYEQYFGPGTRLTVT.

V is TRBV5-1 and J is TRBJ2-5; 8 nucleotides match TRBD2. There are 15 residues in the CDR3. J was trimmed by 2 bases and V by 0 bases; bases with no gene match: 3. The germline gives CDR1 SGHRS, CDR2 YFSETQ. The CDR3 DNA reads TGCGCCAGCAGCTTGGAGGGACTAGAACAAGAGACCCAGTACTTC. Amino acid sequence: CASSLEGLEQETQYF.

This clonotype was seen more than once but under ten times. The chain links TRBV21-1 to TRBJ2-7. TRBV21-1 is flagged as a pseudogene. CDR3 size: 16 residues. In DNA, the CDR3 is TGTGCCAGCAGCAAAGTAGGACCCGACGGAACCTACGAGCAGTACTTC. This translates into CASSKVGPDGTYEQYF.

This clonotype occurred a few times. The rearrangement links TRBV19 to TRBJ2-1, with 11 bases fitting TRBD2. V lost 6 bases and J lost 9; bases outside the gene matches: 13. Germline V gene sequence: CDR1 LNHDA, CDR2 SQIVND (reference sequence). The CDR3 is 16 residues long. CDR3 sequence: CASSTGSGRASSEQFF. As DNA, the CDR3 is TGTGCCAGTAGCACGGGTAGCGGGAGGGCCTCCAGTGAGCAGTTCTTC.

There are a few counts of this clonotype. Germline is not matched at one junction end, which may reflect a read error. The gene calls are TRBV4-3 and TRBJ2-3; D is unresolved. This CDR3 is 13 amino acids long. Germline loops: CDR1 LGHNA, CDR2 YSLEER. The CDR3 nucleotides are TGCACCAGCAGCCAAGAGATACGACATACGCAGTATTTT. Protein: CTSSQEIRHTQYF.

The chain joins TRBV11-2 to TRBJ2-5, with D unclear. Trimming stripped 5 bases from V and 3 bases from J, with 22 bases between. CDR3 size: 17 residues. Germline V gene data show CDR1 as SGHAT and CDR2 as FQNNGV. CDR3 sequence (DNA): TGTGCCAGCAGCGTCCTCCAGATTTTTACGGAGAAAGAGACCCAGTACTTC. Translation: CASSVLQIFTEKETQYF. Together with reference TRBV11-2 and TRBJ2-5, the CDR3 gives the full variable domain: EAGVAQSPRYKIIEKRQSVAFWCNPISGHATLYWYQQILGQGPKLLIQFQNNGVVDDSQLPKDRFSAERLKGVDSTLKIQPAKLEDSAVYLCASSVLQIFTEKETQYFGPGTRLLVL.

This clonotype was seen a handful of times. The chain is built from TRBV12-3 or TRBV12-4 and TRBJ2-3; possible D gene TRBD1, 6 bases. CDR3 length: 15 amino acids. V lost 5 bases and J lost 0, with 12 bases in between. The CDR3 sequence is CASSPRTESTDTQYF. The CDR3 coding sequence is TGTGCCAGCAGTCCCCGGACAGAAAGCACAGATACGCAGTATTTT.

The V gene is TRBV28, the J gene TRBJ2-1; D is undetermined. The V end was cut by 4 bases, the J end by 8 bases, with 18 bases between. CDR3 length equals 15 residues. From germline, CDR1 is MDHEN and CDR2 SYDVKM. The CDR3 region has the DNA TGTGCCAGCAGTTCCCCACCGGGCCCCTGGGATGAGCAGTTCTTC. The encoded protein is CASSSPPGPWDEQFF.

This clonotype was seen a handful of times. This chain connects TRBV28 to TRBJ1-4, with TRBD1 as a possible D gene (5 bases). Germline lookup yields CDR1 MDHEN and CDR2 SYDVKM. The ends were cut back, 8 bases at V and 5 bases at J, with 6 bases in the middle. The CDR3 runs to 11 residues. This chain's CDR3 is CASWGNEKLFF. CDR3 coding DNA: TGTGCCAGCTGGGGGAATGAAAAACTGTTTTTT.

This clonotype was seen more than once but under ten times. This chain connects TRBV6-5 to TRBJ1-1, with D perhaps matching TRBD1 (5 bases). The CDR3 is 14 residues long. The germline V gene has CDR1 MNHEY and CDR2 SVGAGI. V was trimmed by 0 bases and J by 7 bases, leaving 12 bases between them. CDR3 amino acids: CASSYSGRGSEAFF. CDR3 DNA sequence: TGTGCCAGCAGTTACTCAGGACGGGGCAGTGAAGCTTTCTTT.

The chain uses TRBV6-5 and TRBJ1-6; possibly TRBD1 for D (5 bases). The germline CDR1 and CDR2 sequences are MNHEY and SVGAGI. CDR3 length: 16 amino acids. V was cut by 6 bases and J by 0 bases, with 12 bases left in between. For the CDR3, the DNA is TGTGCCAGCAGGGGGACGGAAAGCTCCTATAATTCACCCCTCCACTTT. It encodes CASRGTESSYNSPLHF.

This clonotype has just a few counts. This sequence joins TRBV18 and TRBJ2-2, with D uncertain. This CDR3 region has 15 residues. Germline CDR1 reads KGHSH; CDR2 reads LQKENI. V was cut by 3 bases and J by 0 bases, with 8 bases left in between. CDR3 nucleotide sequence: TGTGCCAGCTCACCGACGAGCGCGAACACCGGGGAGCTGTTTTTT. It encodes CASSPTSANTGELFF.

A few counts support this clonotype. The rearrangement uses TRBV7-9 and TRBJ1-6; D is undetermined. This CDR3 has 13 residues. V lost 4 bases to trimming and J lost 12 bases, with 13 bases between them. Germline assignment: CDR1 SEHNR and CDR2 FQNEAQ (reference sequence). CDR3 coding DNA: TGTGCCAGCAGCTCATCGTCCCAGTTACCCCTCCACTTT. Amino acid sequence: CASSSSSQLPLHF.

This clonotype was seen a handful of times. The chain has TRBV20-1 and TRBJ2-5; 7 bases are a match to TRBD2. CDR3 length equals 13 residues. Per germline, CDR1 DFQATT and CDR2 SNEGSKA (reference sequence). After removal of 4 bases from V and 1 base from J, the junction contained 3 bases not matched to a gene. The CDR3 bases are TGCAGTGCTAAACTAGCGCTCCAAGAGACCCAGTACTTC. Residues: CSAKLALQETQYF.

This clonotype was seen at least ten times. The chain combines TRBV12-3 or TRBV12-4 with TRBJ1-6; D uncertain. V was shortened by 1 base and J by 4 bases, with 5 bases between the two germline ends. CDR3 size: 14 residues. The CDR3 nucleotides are TGTGCCAGCAGTTTAGTACAGTATAATTCACCCCTCCACTTT. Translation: CASSLVQYNSPLHF.

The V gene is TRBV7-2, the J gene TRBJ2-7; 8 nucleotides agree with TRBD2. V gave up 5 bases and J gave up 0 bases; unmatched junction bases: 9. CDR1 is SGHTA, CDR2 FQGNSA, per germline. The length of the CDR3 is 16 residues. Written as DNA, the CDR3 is TGTGCCAGCAGCGGTAGCGGGGTGATATACTCCTACGAGCAGTACTTC. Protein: CASSGSGVIYSYEQYF.

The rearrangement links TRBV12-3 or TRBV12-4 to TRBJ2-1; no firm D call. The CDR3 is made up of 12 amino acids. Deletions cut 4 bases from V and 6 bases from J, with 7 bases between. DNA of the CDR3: TGTGCCAGCAGTTACGTGGTCAATGAGCAGTTCTTC. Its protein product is CASSYVVNEQFF.